Listed below are T cell receptor beta chains from one sample, sequenced in a study of T cells in Graves' hyperthyroidism and ophthalmopathy. TCRdb re-called the multiplex PCR reads through MiXCR, storing one row per CDR3 protein. The data show 200,000 to 300,000 distinct CDR3 sequences, with over 20% seen just once and roughly 35% held by the top ten. The sequenced material came from blood. Source of these receptors: a middle-aged woman with Graves' ophthalmopathy. The CDR3 runs from the conserved cysteine through the conserved F or W. A D gene is named only where the DNA matches it firmly. Size tells how often a clone was seen (once, few, many) or the class of an expanded clone, and some rows leave it out.

TRBD2	TRBV28	few	TRBJ2-7	CASSPLAGGTITYEQYF	TGTGCCAGCAGTCCACTAGCGGGAGGGACTATAACCTACGAGCAGTACTTC
TRBD1	TRBV9	-	TRBJ2-5	CASSAPGQGKETQYF	TGTGCCAGCAGCGCCCCGGGACAGGGGAAAGAGACCCAGTACTTC
-	TRBV29-1	many	TRBJ2-2	CSARGPFKGNTGELFF	TGCAGCGCCCGCGGACCGTTCAAAGGGAACACCGGGGAGCTGTTTTTT
TRBD2	TRBV27	many	TRBJ2-7	CASHASGSHEQYF	TGTGCCAGCCATGCTAGCGGGAGCCACGAGCAGTACTTC
TRBD2	TRBV28	many	TRBJ2-7	CASSFQPSGSVISYEQYF	TGTGCCAGCAGTTTCCAACCTAGCGGGAGTGTTATCTCCTACGAGCAGTACTTC
TRBD1	TRBV12-3/TRBV12-4	many	TRBJ1-1	CASSSTGRSEAFF	TGTGCCAGCAGCTCGACAGGGAGGTCTGAAGCTTTCTTT
-	TRBV7-9	once	TRBJ2-7	CASSLYREGLEQYF	TGTGCCAGCAGCTTATACAGGGAGGGTCTCGAGCAGTACTTC
TRBD2	TRBV7-9	many	TRBJ2-5	CASSRAGGKETQYF	TGTGCCAGCAGCAGAGCGGGAGGGAAAGAGACCCAGTACTTC
TRBD1	TRBV27	-	TRBJ2-7	CASSRTGAITSTYEQYF	TGTGCCAGCAGTAGGACAGGGGCGATTACCTCGACCTACGAGCAGTACTTC
-	TRBV15	many	TRBJ2-5	CATSRGGGTQYF	TGTGCCACCAGCAGAGGGGGTGGGACCCAGTACTTC
TRBD1	TRBV30	-	TRBJ2-7	CAWSDTWTGSYEQYF	TGTGCCTGGAGCGATACCTGGACAGGAAGCTACGAGCAGTACTTC
TRBD1	TRBV7-9	-	TRBJ2-7	CASSSDRDNEQYF	TGTGCCAGCAGCTCAGACAGGGACAACGAGCAGTACTTC
-	TRBV6-1	many	TRBJ2-5	CASREPGTETQYF	TGTGCCAGCAGGGAACCCGGGACGGAGACCCAGTACTTC
-	TRBV11-2	many	TRBJ1-1	CASTLMGRENTEAFF	TGTGCCAGCACCCTAATGGGCAGGGAGAACACTGAAGCTTTCTTT
-	TRBV28	many	TRBJ2-7	CASTGTHPYEQYF	TGTGCCAGCACGGGGACGCACCCCTACGAGCAGTACTTC
-	TRBV19	many	TRBJ1-2	CASSKSEVGYTF	TGTGCCAGTTCAAAAAGCGAGGTTGGCTACACCTTC
-	TRBV27	many	TRBJ2-7	CASSYTEGNEQYF	TGTGCCAGCAGTTATACAGAGGGCAACGAGCAGTACTTC
-	TRBV29-1	few	TRBJ1-1	CSPTVGSEAFF	TGCAGCCCCACGGTAGGCTCAGAAGCTTTCTTT
TRBD1	TRBV12-5	many	TRBJ1-1	CASVLGQVFLGPEAFF	TGTGCTAGTGTCCTAGGACAGGTCTTCCTCGGTCCTGAAGCTTTCTTT
-	TRBV5-1	many	TRBJ2-2	CASSSTGTTGELFF	TGCGCCAGCAGCTCTACAGGGACTACCGGGGAGCTGTTTTTT
TRBD2	TRBV27	many	TRBJ2-2	CASSPGRLAGVTGELFF	TGTGCCAGCAGTCCCGGTCGACTAGCGGGAGTCACCGGGGAGCTGTTTTTT
-	TRBV15	many	TRBJ2-5	CATSTTMGETQYF	TGTGCCACCAGCACTACAATGGGGGAGACCCAGTACTTC
TRBD2	TRBV5-1	-	TRBJ2-3	CASSPAGGRDTQYF	TGCGCCAGCAGCCCCGCGGGGGGGCGAGATACGCAGTATTTT
-	TRBV27	-	TRBJ2-3	CASSYNPGGGTRTDTQYF	TGTGCCAGCAGTTATAATCCAGGGGGGGGGACTCGCACAGATACGCAGTATTTT
-	TRBV6-1	many	TRBJ2-7	CASSERGGFFEQYF	TGTGCCAGCAGTGAAAGGGGGGGATTCTTCGAGCAGTACTTC
TRBD1	TRBV28	-	TRBJ1-1	CASSPQGALNTEAFF	TGTGCCAGCAGTCCGCAGGGGGCGTTGAACACTGAAGCTTTCTTT
-	TRBV12-3/TRBV12-4	-	TRBJ2-2	CASSLAPASGELFF	TGTGCCAGCAGTTTAGCGCCGGCGAGCGGGGAGCTGTTTTTT
-	TRBV28	many	TRBJ1-3	CASNWELNSGNTIYF	TGTGCCAGCAATTGGGAGTTAAACTCTGGAAACACCATATATTTT
TRBD1	TRBV7-3	many	TRBJ2-2	CASSGQGNTGELFF	TGTGCCAGCAGCGGACAGGGGAACACCGGGGAGCTGTTTTTT
-	TRBV10-3	many	TRBJ1-5	CAISEPGGRDQPQHF	TGTGCCATCAGTGAGCCGGGGGGGAGGGATCAGCCCCAGCATTTT
TRBD1	TRBV28	-	TRBJ2-5	CASSPHGTGTGETQYF	TGTGCCAGCAGTCCGCACGGGACAGGGACGGGGGAGACCCAGTACTTC
-	TRBV4-2	many	TRBJ1-1	CASSQEGSMNTEAFF	TGTGCCAGCAGCCAAGAGGGGAGTATGAACACTGAAGCTTTCTTT
-	TRBV19	many	TRBJ2-7	CASSIWGPYEQYF	TGTGCCAGTAGTATCTGGGGACCCTACGAGCAGTACTTC
TRBD2	TRBV6-1	many	TRBJ2-2	CASSERSGSAGELFF	TGTGCCAGCAGTGAAAGGAGCGGGAGCGCCGGGGAGCTGTTTTTT
-	TRBV6-1	-	TRBJ2-7	CASRTTEYEQYF	TGTGCCAGCAGAACGACAGAGTACGAGCAGTACTTC
TRBD2	TRBV6-1	-	TRBJ2-7	CASSERTSGRGYEQYF	TGTGCCAGCAGTGAACGGACTAGCGGGAGGGGTTACGAGCAGTACTTC
-	TRBV7-8	many	TRBJ2-7	CASSTFTRSSYEQYF	TGTGCCAGCAGCACATTCACCAGATCCTCCTACGAGCAGTACTTC